The next 22 T cell receptor beta chains were all read from a single sample in a study of T-cell reconstitution after alpha-beta-depleted transplantation in children (dated by TCRdb to the mid-2010s). Receptor amplification or capture employed PCR. TCRdb lists the instrument as Illumina HiSeq 2500. TCR libraries were prepared with molecular barcoding, using unique molecular identifiers to normalize TCRbeta repertoire quantification. In-frame beta chains were kept once TCRdb had trimmed the public reads at Q25 with fastp and called clones with MiXCR. Identical CDR3 protein sequences are pooled into one entry, listed with their most common genes and DNA. The sample contains over 150,000 distinct CDR3 sequences, approximately 15% of them found a single time. Roughly 13% of the sample goes to the ten largest clones. Sequencing was performed on PBMCs from the stem cell graft donor, taken from the stem cell graft. Receptors were obtained from a human donor who donated a stem cell graft to a child with acute lymphoblastic leukemia.

This clonotype was counted many times. This chain joins TRBV7-9 and TRBJ2-7, with unresolved D. Germline CDR1 and CDR2: SEHNR and FQNEAQ (reference sequence). V lost 2 bases and J 1 base, leaving 9 bases between the germline ends. This CDR3 is 14 amino acids long. CDR3 sequence reads: CASSLSLRSYEQYF. In nucleotides, the CDR3 is TGTGCCAGCAGCTTATCTCTCCGTTCCTACGAGCAGTACTTC.

This clonotype came up many times. The CDR3 here is CSASTNPNEQYF. The DNA of the CDR3 is TGCAGTGCTAGCACAAATCCCAACGAGCAGTACTTC. The chain has TRBV20-1 and TRBJ2-7; D remains unclear. CDR1 and CDR2 (germline): DFQATT, SNEGSKA (reference sequence). V lost 3 bases, J lost 5 bases, and 11 bases lay in between. The CDR3 runs 12 residues.

The rearrangement joins TRBV6-5 to TRBJ1-2, with a tentative D call TRBD1 (5 bases). This CDR3 has 15 residues. Germline V gives CDR1 MNHEY, CDR2 SVGAGI. V dropped 0 bases and J dropped 6 bases, with 14 bases sitting between them. The CDR3 protein is CASSYSRQGSDGYTF. The CDR3 DNA sequence: TGTGCCAGCAGTTACTCGAGGCAGGGAAGCGATGGCTACACCTTC.

This clonotype was counted ten times or more. The chain uses TRBV18 and TRBJ1-3; the D is unclear. Germline V gene sequence: CDR1 KGHSH, CDR2 LQKENI. This CDR3 spans 15 amino acids. V was cut by 2 bases and J by 0 bases, with 8 bases left in between. For the CDR3, the DNA is TGTGCCAGCTCACCAGCGCAGATCTCTGGAAACACCATATATTTT. Its protein product is CASSPAQISGNTIYF.

The chain recombines TRBV9 with TRBJ2-1; perhaps D is TRBD1 or TRBD2 (5 bases each). Germline values: CDR1 SGDLS, CDR2 YYNGEE. Trimming shortened V by 2 bases and J by 5 bases, and 8 bases separated the two germline ends. The CDR3 spans 13 residues. This CDR3 reads CASSVGPNNEQFF. The CDR3 DNA reads TGTGCCAGCAGCGTGGGACCCAACAATGAGCAGTTCTTC.

This clonotype was found many times. This sequence joins TRBV12-3 or TRBV12-4 and TRBJ2-5; TRBD1 or TRBD2 may be the D gene (5 bases each). The CDR3 is made up of 15 amino acids. The V end lost 1 base, the J end lost 5 bases, and 14 bases lay between the germline ends. The CDR3 nucleotides read TGTGCCAGCAGTTTAGGGCCCGGTTGGGGGGAGACCCAGTACTTC. Translating gives CASSLGPGWGETQYF.

This clonotype was seen repeatedly, ten times or more. V gene TRBV20-1 combines with J gene TRBJ2-3; weak D call: TRBD1 (5 bases). Germline CDR1 DFQATT, CDR2 SNEGSKA (reference sequence). The CDR3 runs to 16 residues. Between the trimmed V and J ends, which lost 4 bases and 1 base, there was a span of 18 bases. CDR3 region: CSATNRFRVGTDTQYF. The CDR3 nucleotides are TGCAGTGCTACGAACAGGTTTAGGGTGGGCACAGATACGCAGTATTTT.

This clonotype occurred many times. This chain joins TRBV5-1 and TRBJ1-1, with 7 bases identical to TRBD1. Germline V gene lookup returns CDR1 SGHRS and CDR2 YFSETQ. Unmatched junction bases numbered 5, after V lost 2 bases and J lost 4 bases. The length of the CDR3 is 14 residues. The CDR3 DNA sequence: TGCGCCAGCAGCTTAGGACAGGATGGCACTGAAGCTTTCTTT. Translation gives CASSLGQDGTEAFF.

This clonotype appeared many times. DNA for the CDR3: TGCGCCAGCAGCTTGGTACCAGCGGGAGGCAATGAGCAGTTCTTC. Translated: CASSLVPAGGNEQFF. The chain combines TRBV5-1 with TRBJ2-1; the match to TRBD2 covers 9 bases. This CDR3 has 15 amino acids. CDR1 and CDR2 (germline): SGHRS, YFSETQ. J was trimmed by 6 bases and V by 0 bases; bases with no gene match: 4.

This clonotype was seen many times. This chain's CDR3 is CSAQRTGGYGYTF. In DNA, the CDR3 is TGCAGTGCCCAAAGGACAGGGGGATATGGCTACACCTTC. The rearrangement joins TRBV20-1 to TRBJ1-2, with 10 nucleotides matching TRBD1. The trim removed 6 bases at V and 5 bases at J, leaving 6 bases unmatched. Germline-derived CDR1 and CDR2 are DFQATT and SNEGSKA (reference sequence). CDR3 length: 13 residues.

This clonotype has at least ten counts. This rearrangement joins TRBV5-8 to TRBJ1-6; 12 bases line up with TRBD1. J lost 9 bases, V lost 4 bases, and 2 bases had no gene match. This CDR3 spans 14 amino acids. From germline, CDR1 is SGHTS and CDR2 YDEGEE. The CDR3 protein is CASSPGQGASPLHF. The CDR3 coding sequence is TGTGCCAGCAGCCCGGGACAGGGGGCTTCACCCCTCCACTTT.

The sample holds many counts of this clonotype. The J gene is TRBJ1-3, the V gene TRBV5-6; 8 nucleotides align to TRBD1. The CDR3 is made up of 17 amino acids. V trimming: 4 bases; J trimming: 3 bases; junction bases outside the gene matches: 12. The V gene's germline CDR1 is SGHDT and CDR2 YYEEEE. In DNA, the CDR3 is TGTGCCAGCAGCGGGGGACAGGCAAAGCCTCTTGGAAACACCATATATTTT. Translated, it gives CASSGGQAKPLGNTIYF.

This clonotype was detected many times. V usage is TRBV30 and J usage is TRBJ1-5; the match to TRBD1 covers 7 bases. V was clipped by 5 bases and J by 12 bases; unmatched bases: 19. Germline lookup yields CDR1 GTSNPN and CDR2 SVGIG (reference sequence). The CDR3 loop spans 15 amino acids. CDR3 DNA sequence: TGTGCCTGGGGTCCCATCCCTGGCAAGGGACAGATCCAGCATTTT. It encodes CAWGPIPGKGQIQHF.

This clonotype was recorded many times. The chain joins TRBV5-5 to TRBJ2-2; D call uncertain. The CDR3 has 12 amino acids. The germline V and J ends were trimmed by 3 bases and 6 bases, with 6 bases remaining between them. Looked up from germline, CDR1 is SGHKS and CDR2 is YYEKEE (reference sequence). The DNA for the CDR3 is TGTGCCAGCAGCTCCCCCGCCGGGGAGCTGTTTTTT. This gives the protein CASSSPAGELFF.

At least ten counts were recorded for this clonotype. The genes are TRBV24-1 and TRBJ2-2; D perhaps matches TRBD2 (5 bases). The V end lost 5 bases, the J end lost 1 base, and 10 bases lay between the germline ends. The CDR3 length is 15 residues. Germline CDR1 reads KGHDR; CDR2 reads SFDVKD. The CDR3 spells CATSGIRGNTGELFF. CDR3 DNA sequence: TGTGCCACCAGTGGGATACGGGGGAACACCGGGGAGCTGTTTTTT.

The V call is TRBV6-5, the J call TRBJ1-6; 8 bases map to TRBD1. Germline V CDR1 and CDR2: MNHEY, SVGAGI. CDR3 length: 15 amino acids. Trimming cost V 1 base and J 13 bases; bases outside gene matches: 9. CDR3 region: CASSYWDRSVDPLHF. CDR3 DNA sequence: TGTGCCAGCAGTTACTGGGACAGGTCGGTTGACCCCCTCCACTTT.

This clonotype was seen many times. The chain recombines TRBV29-1 with TRBJ2-4; 7 nucleotides match TRBD2. Losses at the gene ends were 5 bases for V and 7 bases for J; bases not matched to a gene: 14. The CDR3 totals 15 residues. Germline lookup yields CDR1 SQVTM and CDR2 ANQGSEA. CDR3 in DNA: TGCAGCGTTAAACCAACGGGAGGCGGAGTGAACATTCAGTACTTC. Translated, it gives CSVKPTGGGVNIQYF.

Ten or more counts support this clonotype. J is TRBJ1-5 and V is TRBV4-2; a weak D match, TRBD1 (6 bases). The V end lost 0 bases, the J end lost 5 bases, and 14 bases lay between the germline ends. Germline V gene lookup returns CDR1 LGHNA and CDR2 YNFKEQ. There are 16 residues in the CDR3. The CDR3 DNA follows: TGTGCCAGCAGCCAAGAAGGGGGGCAGGGTGATCAGCCCCAGCATTTT. Protein product: CASSQEGGQGDQPQHF.

This sequence joins TRBV7-6 and TRBJ1-1; D uncertain. This CDR3 comprises 13 residues. V lost 2 bases and J lost 2, with 6 bases in between. Germline CDR1 SGHVS, CDR2 FNYEAQ. This CDR3 is CASSLMINTEAFF. DNA of the CDR3: TGTGCCAGCAGCTTAATGATTAACACTGAAGCTTTCTTT.

In its sample, this clonotype was seen many times. One end of the junction is discordant with germline, which a read error may explain. This rearrangement joins TRBV7-9 to TRBJ1-1; D is uncertain. CDR1 and CDR2 from the germline V gene are SEHNR and FQNEAQ (reference sequence). The CDR3 runs 13 residues. The CDR3 here is CASSPDLNTEAFF. In DNA, the CDR3 is TGCGCCAGCAGCCCGGACCTGAACACTGAAGCTTTCTTT.

At least ten counts were recorded for this clonotype. This chain uses TRBV4-2 with TRBJ1-2, with 7 bases aligning to TRBD1. Germline CDR1 and CDR2: LGHNA and YNFKEQ. This CDR3 has 18 amino acids. With V trimmed by 4 bases and J by 0 bases, 14 bases remained unmatched. The CDR3: CASSPQNRGPTTNYGYTF. CDR3 DNA: TGTGCCAGCAGCCCCCAAAACAGGGGACCCACTACTAACTATGGCTACACCTTC.

There are many counts of this clonotype. One junction end disagrees with the germline gene, perhaps due to a read error. This chain joins TRBV27 and TRBJ1-2; 8 bases agree with TRBD1. The CDR3 has 15 residues. Germline loops: CDR1 MNHEY, CDR2 SMNVEV (reference sequence). Here the CDR3 DNA reads TGTGCCAGCAGTGTATCCGGGACAGGAAACTATGGCTACACCTTC. It is translated as CASSVSGTGNYGYTF.